Presented here are 15 T cell receptor beta chains from one specimen sequenced in a study of post-analysis software for immune sequencing data (dated by TCRdb to the mid-2010s). General findings and caveats noted by the study authors: Significantly higher frequencies in patients than in controls were found for roughly 5 TRBV segments, including TRBV5-6, TRBV5-1 and TRBV20-1.

For these TCRs, the target antigens are not known. The library was produced with PCR. The data were produced on an Illumina HiSeq 2500. Unique molecular identifiers were incorporated into TCR beta cDNA libraries to reduce PCR and sequencing biases. Using fastp trimming at Q25 and MiXCR clonotype assembly, TCRdb reanalyzed the public sequencing data and kept in-frame beta chains. Every CDR3 protein is listed once, alongside the most common genes and DNA of its rows. This sample holds roughly 580,000 distinct CDR3 sequences; roughly two fifths were observed only once. The ten top clones hold around 1.7% of the sample. Sequenced sample: blood. Source of these receptors: a girl aged 5 to 17 with multiple sclerosis.

This chain links TRBV4-2 with TRBJ1-2; possible D gene TRBD1, 5 bases. This CDR3 is built from 17 residues. V gave up 0 bases and J gave up 0 bases, with 14 bases separating them. Germline CDR1 LGHNA, CDR2 YNFKEQ. CDR3 protein: CASSQDRETVTNYGYTF. CDR3 DNA sequence: TGTGCCAGCAGCCAAGATCGGGAGACAGTTACTAACTATGGCTACACCTTC.

On this clonotype: The junction departs from the called germline gene at one end, perhaps through a read error. The CDR3 protein is CASGFGAEAFF. Written as DNA, the CDR3 is TGTGCCAGCGGTTTTGGGGCTGAAGCTTTCTTT. This chain connects TRBV12-3 or TRBV12-4 to TRBJ1-1; D unresolved. CDR3 size: 11 residues.

In this sample, this clonotype turned up once. This chain joins TRBV12-3 or TRBV12-4 and TRBJ1-1; 7 nucleotides match TRBD1. The ends lost 3 bases at V and 10 bases at J; junction bases unmatched: 11. The length of the CDR3 is 14 residues. Here the CDR3 reads CASSLADRAGGAFF. CDR3 DNA: TGTGCCAGCAGTTTGGCTGACAGGGCTGGGGGAGCTTTCTTT.

This clonotype appeared a few times. The J gene is TRBJ2-1, the V gene TRBV9, with 7 positions matching TRBD1. Germline loops: CDR1 SGDLS, CDR2 YYNGEE. The CDR3 is 14 amino acids. V trimming: 4 bases; J trimming: 8 bases; junction bases outside the gene matches: 9. The CDR3: CASSPGDGTDEQFF. The CDR3 coding sequence is TGTGCCAGCAGCCCCGGGGACGGGACAGATGAGCAGTTCTTC.

The chain employs TRBV27 and TRBJ2-6; D gene uncertain. Germline V gene lookup returns CDR1 MNHEY and CDR2 SMNVEV (reference sequence). The CDR3 is made up of 9 amino acids. V dropped 11 bases and J dropped 12 bases, with 8 bases sitting between them. The CDR3 DNA follows: TGTGCCGCTTTTTCCGTCCTGACTTTC. It specifies CAAFSVLTF. Variable domain in full (rest from reference TRBV27 and TRBJ2-6): EAQVTQNPRYLITVTGKKLTVTCSQNMNHEYMSWYRQDPGLGLRQIYYSMNVEVTDKGDVPEGYKVSRKEKRNFPLILESPSPNQTSLYFCAAFSVLTFGAGSRLTVL.

The chain recombines TRBV13 with TRBJ2-1; D unresolved. CDR3 length: 15 residues. Trimming pared 8 bases from V and 2 bases from J, leaving 16 bases between. Per germline, CDR1 PRHDT and CDR2 FYEKMQ (reference sequence). The CDR3 loop reads CASLRSGYTYNEQFF. In nucleotides, the CDR3 is TGTGCCAGCCTACGTTCGGGCTATACCTACAATGAGCAGTTCTTC.

In its sample, this clonotype was seen a few times. V usage is TRBV29-1 and J usage is TRBJ2-5, with 7 positions matching TRBD2. With V trimmed by 4 bases and J by 2 bases, 4 bases remained unmatched. Germline-derived CDR1 and CDR2 are SQVTM and ANQGSEA. The CDR3 extends over 13 amino acids. The CDR3 here is CSVAPLAQETQYF. The DNA of the CDR3 is TGCAGCGTTGCCCCACTAGCGCAAGAGACCCAGTACTTC.

The sample holds a few counts of this clonotype. V and J are TRBV3-1 and TRBJ2-5, with TRBD2 matching 7 bases. The junction had 6 bases not matched to a gene; V was cut back by 2 bases and J by 0 bases. This CDR3 has 16 residues. The germline CDR1 and CDR2 sequences are LGHDT and YNNKEL (reference sequence). DNA of the CDR3: TGTGCCAGCAGCCAAAGAGGTGCGGGAGACCAAGAGACCCAGTACTTC. Its protein is CASSQRGAGDQETQYF.

The count of this clonotype is one. The V gene is TRBV27, the J gene TRBJ2-5; 8 bases are a match to TRBD2. Germline values: CDR1 MNHEY, CDR2 SMNVEV (reference sequence). The CDR3 is 14 amino acids. The trim removed 5 bases at V and 6 bases at J, leaving 8 bases unmatched. The CDR3 nucleotides read TGTGCCAGCAGTCCCGGGGTAGCGGGAAAGACCCAGTACTTC. Its translation is CASSPGVAGKTQYF.

CDR3 sequence reads: CASSEPRWGRPSDEQYF. CDR3 nucleotide sequence: TGTGCCAGCAGCGAACCAAGATGGGGGAGGCCCTCGGACGAGCAGTACTTC. The V and J genes are TRBV7-9 and TRBJ2-7; tentative D call: TRBD2 (6 bases). The CDR3 loop spans 17 amino acids. CDR1 is SEHNR, CDR2 FQNEAQ, per germline (reference sequence). The V end was cut by 5 bases, the J end by 5 bases, with 25 bases between.

The chain links TRBV27 to TRBJ2-5; TRBD2 matches 9 bases. There are 16 residues in the CDR3. Per the germline V gene, CDR1 is MNHEY and CDR2 is SMNVEV (reference sequence). Germline trimming cut 6 bases from V and 0 bases from J; bases unmatched to any gene: 8. The CDR3 loop is CASSRNLAGYQETQYF. The CDR3 DNA reads as TGTGCCAGCAGCCGGAATCTAGCGGGGTACCAAGAGACCCAGTACTTC.

The chain recombines TRBV27 with TRBJ1-2, with D possibly TRBD1 on 6 matching bases. The CDR3 has 14 amino acids. The germline gives CDR1 MNHEY, CDR2 SMNVEV (reference sequence). V lost 3 bases and J lost 4, with 12 bases in between. CDR3 sequence (DNA): TGTGCCAGCAGTTTGCAGGGGCCCGGCTATGGCTACACCTTC. Translated: CASSLQGPGYGYTF.

This clonotype has just one count. This sequence joins TRBV10-3 and TRBJ2-5, with TRBD1 identical over 8 bases. V lost 0 bases to trimming and J lost 2 bases; unmatched junction nucleotides: 2. The CDR3 contains 15 residues. Germline V gene sequence: CDR1 ENHRY, CDR2 SYGVKD. The CDR3 nucleotides read TGTGCCATCAGTGAGTCGAGGACAGGGCAAGAGACCCAGTACTTC. Translation: CAISESRTGQETQYF.

The chain couples TRBV20-1 to TRBJ1-5; 8 positions match TRBD1. V shed 5 bases and J 4 bases; nucleotides not matched to a gene: 4. Germline V gives CDR1 DFQATT, CDR2 SNEGSKA (reference sequence). The CDR3 runs 13 residues. The CDR3 protein is CSARQGLNQPQHF. The CDR3 DNA follows: TGCAGTGCTCGACAGGGGTTAAATCAGCCCCAGCATTTT.

This clonotype turned up a few times. The rearrangement links TRBV5-1 to TRBJ1-2, with D tentatively TRBD1 (5 bases). The CDR3 extends over 16 amino acids. V shed 0 bases and J shed 3 bases, with 15 bases lying between them. The germline V gene encodes CDR1 SGHRS and CDR2 YFSETQ. CDR3 in amino acids: CASSLGTGYGDYGYTF. CDR3 nucleotide sequence: TGCGCCAGCAGCTTGGGCACAGGCTACGGGGACTATGGCTACACCTTC.